The clone carrying this TCR beta chain was seen a handful of times. The antigen is unknown. The sample belongs to a study of T cell repertoires in cytomegalovirus infection. The study's findings and limits: Across the ex vivo response, the dominant clonotypes were HLA-C-restricted CMV-specific TCR beta clonotypes.

CDR3 length equals 15 residues. The germline V gene has CDR1 SEHNR and CDR2 FQNEAQ (reference sequence). The trim removed 1 base at V and 10 bases at J, leaving 6 bases unmatched. MiXCR, run by TCRdb on the reads, gives a single entry per CDR3 protein. The sample holds about 530,000 distinct CDR3 sequences, about 26% seen once. Material: PBMCs. The receptor was derived from a human donor in good health (CMV status not recorded). Some clones in this sample may be carry-over from other donors' samples. V and J are TRBV7-9 and TRBJ2-1; 11 bases fit TRBD2. DNA for the CDR3: TGTGCCAGCAGCTTAGACGCTAGCGGGAGGATGGAGCAGTTCTTC. This gives the protein CASSLDASGRMEQFF.